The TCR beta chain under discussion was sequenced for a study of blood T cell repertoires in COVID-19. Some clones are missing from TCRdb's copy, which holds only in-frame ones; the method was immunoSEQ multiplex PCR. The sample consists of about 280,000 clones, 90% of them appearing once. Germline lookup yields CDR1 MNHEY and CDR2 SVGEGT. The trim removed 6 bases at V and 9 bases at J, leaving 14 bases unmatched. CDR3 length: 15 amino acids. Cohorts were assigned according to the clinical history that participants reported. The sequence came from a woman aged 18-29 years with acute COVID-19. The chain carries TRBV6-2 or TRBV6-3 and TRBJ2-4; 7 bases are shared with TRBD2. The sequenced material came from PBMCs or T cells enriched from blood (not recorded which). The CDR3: CASSPVRGGRTIQYF. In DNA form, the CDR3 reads TGTGCCAGCAGCCCCGTTAGGGGCGGGAGAACCATTCAGTACTTC.